A selection of T cell receptor beta chains follows, all from one sample in a study of T cell repertoires in cytomegalovirus infection. Their antigens remain unidentified. TCRdb re-called the reads with MiXCR, one entry per CDR3 protein. The sample consists of 750,000 to 950,000 distinct CDR3 sequences, 25% to 35% of them appearing once. Source: cultured CD8+ T cells from PBMCs, taken from culture after CMV antigen stimulation. These receptors came from a human donor in good health (CMV status not recorded). Some clones in this sample may be carry-over from other donors' samples. Each CDR3 is given with its conserved first and last residue. Each record gives: clone size, J gene, V gene, D gene, CDR3 protein, CDR3 DNA. The D gene is left open where the match is weak. Clone size is given for some rows only: seen once, a few or many times, or a class if the clone is expanded.

>-|TRBJ2-3|TRBV12-3/TRBV12-4|-
CASSLRLAAVADTQYF
TGTGCCAGCAGTTTGCGGCTAGCTGCTGTAGCAGATACGCAGTATTTT
>few|TRBJ1-1|TRBV19|-
CASSLTTFDGTEAFF
TGTGCCAGTAGTCTAACGACCTTTGATGGTACTGAAGCTTTCTTT
>-|TRBJ2-1|TRBV6-1|-
CASSYGVYNEQFF
TGTGCCAGCAGTTACGGTGTTTACAATGAGCAGTTCTTC
>many|TRBJ2-2|TRBV11-3|-
CASSLQGYTGELFF
TGTGCCAGCAGCTTACAGGGGTACACCGGGGAGCTGTTTTTT
>-|TRBJ2-2|TRBV25-1|-
CASSDNQGRGGELFF
TGTGCCAGCAGTGATAATCAGGGGCGCGGGGGGGAGCTGTTTTTT
>-|TRBJ1-2|TRBV13|TRBD1
CASTVGQGAYGYTF
TGTGCCAGCACCGTAGGACAGGGAGCCTATGGCTACACCTTC
>few|TRBJ2-7|TRBV7-9|TRBD1
CASSHHRGSSYEQYF
TGTGCCAGCAGCCACCACAGGGGAAGCTCCTACGAGCAGTACTTC
>many|TRBJ2-5|TRBV7-2|TRBD1
CASNRDRGETQYF
TGTGCCAGCAACCGGGACAGGGGGGAGACCCAGTACTTC
>-|TRBJ2-3|TRBV5-4|-
CASSAAAITSTDTQYF
TGTGCCAGCAGCGCGGCTGCGATTACTAGCACAGATACGCAGTATTTT
>-|TRBJ1-1|TRBV2|-
CASSELGRDGAFF
TGTGCCAGCAGTGAATTAGGGAGGGATGGGGCTTTCTTT
>-|TRBJ2-4|TRBV12-3/TRBV12-4|-
CASSSEERAKNIQYF
TGTGCCAGCAGCTCGGAGGAGAGGGCCAAAAACATTCAGTACTTC
>few|TRBJ1-1|TRBV25-1|-
CASSAGWDTEAFF
TGTGCCAGCAGTGCGGGGTGGGACACTGAAGCTTTCTTT
>-|TRBJ2-1|TRBV29-1|TRBD2
CSISGGDYNEQFF
TGCAGCATTAGCGGGGGGGACTACAATGAGCAGTTCTTC
>-|TRBJ2-1|TRBV7-9|-
CASSSELSSTNEQFF
TGTGCCAGCAGCTCAGAGTTGAGTAGTACCAATGAGCAGTTCTTC
>-|TRBJ1-5|TRBV19|-
CASSIDLGWGASNQPQHF
TGTGCCAGTAGTATAGATTTGGGGTGGGGGGCGAGCAATCAGCCCCAGCATTTT
>few|TRBJ1-1|TRBV7-2|-
CASSRDRPEAFF
TGTGCCAGCAGCAGGGACCGCCCGGAAGCTTTCTTT
>-|TRBJ1-5|TRBV28|-
CASSLFPLTVNQPQHF
TGTGCCAGCAGTTTATTTCCCCTGACAGTCAATCAGCCCCAGCATTTT
>-|TRBJ2-3|TRBV7-3|-
CASSLGYRGTDTQYF
TGTGCCAGCAGCTTAGGTTACAGGGGCACAGATACGCAGTATTTT
>few|TRBJ2-7|TRBV7-9|-
CASSLPDSASYEQYF
TGTGCCAGCAGCCTACCTGACAGCGCCTCCTACGAGCAGTACTTC
>-|TRBJ1-1|TRBV7-9|-
CASSEGGGTILLF
TGTGCCAGCAGCGAGGGGGGGGGGACGATTCTACTGTTT
>-|TRBJ2-3|TRBV14|-
CASSLWGADTQYF
TGTGCCAGCTCTTTATGGGGCGCAGATACGCAGTATTTT
>-|TRBJ2-7|TRBV11-2|TRBD2
CASSAGTSGGQPYEQYF
TGTGCCAGCAGCGCCGGGACTAGCGGGGGGCAGCCCTACGAGCAGTACTTC